One sample yielded the 10 T cell receptor beta chains listed below, sequenced in a study of shared clonotypes between healthy human individuals. Sequenced by immunoSEQ multiplex PCR; TCRdb stores in-frame clones only, minus some. The table records 950,000 to 1,100,000 clones, roughly 75% of them present only once. The sample taken for sequencing was memory CD4+ T cells sorted from blood. This sample's subset: CD45RA-negative fraction. All receptors come from a young man in good health.

This clone was seen just once. J is TRBJ1-4 and V is TRBV2; a possible D gene is TRBD1 (6 bases). V was pared by 2 bases and J by 5 bases, with 18 bases between. This CDR3 contains 17 residues. Germline V gives CDR1 SNHLY, CDR2 FYNNEI. CDR3 residues: CASSEPEGGKGNEKLFF. For the CDR3, the DNA is TGTGCCAGCAGTGAACCTGAGGGGGGGAAGGGGAATGAAAAACTGTTTTTT.

This clone was seen a handful of times. Other DNA sequences in the sample encode the same CDR3. The chain has TRBV5-1 and TRBJ1-1, with D unresolved. The CDR3 sequence is 13 residues long. CDR1 SGHRS and CDR2 YFSETQ come from the germline V gene. Trimming removed 0 bases from V and 0 bases from J, with 3 bases in between. The CDR3 loop is CASSLAVNTEAFF. CDR3 nucleotide sequence: TGCGCCAGCAGCTTGGCGGTGAACACTGAAGCTTTCTTT. Based on the CDR3 plus reference TRBV5-1 and TRBJ1-1, the full variable domain is KAGVTQTPRYLIKTRGQQVTLSCSPISGHRSVSWYQQTPGQGLQFLFEYFSETQRNKGNFPGRFSGRQFSNSRSEMNVSTLELGDSALYLCASSLAVNTEAFFGQGTRLTVV.

The table lists this clone with a few counts. CDR3 in amino acids: CASGQGTGELFF. The CDR3 region has the DNA TGTGCCAGCGGACAGGGTACCGGGGAGCTGTTTTTT. The chain joins TRBV2 to TRBJ2-2; TRBD1 matches at 8 bases. Per the germline V gene, CDR1 is SNHLY and CDR2 is FYNNEI. CDR3 length: 12 residues. J gave up 5 bases and V 8 bases, and 1 base lay outside the gene matches.

This chain connects TRBV27 to TRBJ1-3, with D unclear. V lost 5 bases and J lost 7, with 21 bases in between. Germline CDR1 reads MNHEY; CDR2 reads SMNVEV (reference sequence). The CDR3 loop spans 16 amino acids. The DNA for the CDR3 is TGTGCCAGCAGTCCCAGCATCTTGGCCAGCCCCAACACCATATATTTT. Amino acids: CASSPSILASPNTIYF.

This chain uses TRBV7-9 with TRBJ1-1, with a weak D call TRBD1 (6 bases). V was clipped by 4 bases and J by 4 bases, with 13 bases between them. The CDR3 consists of 14 residues. Germline lookup yields CDR1 SEHNR and CDR2 FQNEAQ (reference sequence). Here the CDR3 DNA reads TGTGCCAGCAGCTCCCGGGGGGCGGGCACTGAAGCTTTCTTT. Residues: CASSSRGAGTEAFF.

The genes are TRBV5-1 and TRBJ2-1; 7 bases line up with TRBD1. This CDR3 is built from 15 residues. Losses at the gene ends were 4 bases for V and 9 bases for J; bases not matched to a gene: 13. Germline CDR1 is SGHRS and CDR2 is YFSETQ. CDR3 sequence reads: CASSPWDSAGGEQFF. The CDR3 DNA sequence: TGCGCCAGCAGCCCCTGGGACAGCGCAGGGGGTGAGCAGTTCTTC.

In this sample, this clone turned up a few times. V usage is TRBV4-1 and J usage is TRBJ1-2, with TRBD1 as a possible D gene (6 bases). This CDR3 has 14 residues. The germline V gene encodes CDR1 MGHRA and CDR2 YSYEKL. V lost 3 bases, J lost 2 bases, and 10 bases lay in between. CDR3 nucleotides: TGCGCCAGCAGCCATCAGGGGATAAACTATGGCTACACCTTC. This translates into CASSHQGINYGYTF.

The chain is built from TRBV30 and TRBJ1-3, with D possibly TRBD1 on 5 matching bases. The CDR3 covers 12 residues. Trimming left V 6 bases short and J 4 bases short, with 10 bases between. Per germline, CDR1 GTSNPN and CDR2 SVGIG (reference sequence). The CDR3 region is CACRGLGNTIYF. The CDR3 region has the DNA TGTGCCTGTAGGGGACTGGGAAACACCATATATTTT.

The CDR3 sequence: CASSGAWNTGELFF. The CDR3 region has the DNA TGTGCCAGCAGCGGGGCCTGGAACACCGGGGAGCTGTTTTTT. The chain is built from TRBV28 and TRBJ2-2, with D perhaps matching TRBD1 or TRBD2 (5 bases each). V was trimmed by 6 bases and J by 1 base, leaving 9 bases between them. Germline lookup yields CDR1 MDHEN and CDR2 SYDVKM. This CDR3 region has 14 residues.

The chain couples TRBV18 to TRBJ1-1; no firm D call. CDR1 KGHSH and CDR2 LQKENI come from the germline V gene. The CDR3 sequence is 14 residues long. Trimming removed 2 bases at V and 1 base at J, with 8 bases between. In DNA, the CDR3 is TGTGCCAGCTCACCAACGGACGGGAACACTGAAGCTTTCTTT. Translation gives CASSPTDGNTEAFF.